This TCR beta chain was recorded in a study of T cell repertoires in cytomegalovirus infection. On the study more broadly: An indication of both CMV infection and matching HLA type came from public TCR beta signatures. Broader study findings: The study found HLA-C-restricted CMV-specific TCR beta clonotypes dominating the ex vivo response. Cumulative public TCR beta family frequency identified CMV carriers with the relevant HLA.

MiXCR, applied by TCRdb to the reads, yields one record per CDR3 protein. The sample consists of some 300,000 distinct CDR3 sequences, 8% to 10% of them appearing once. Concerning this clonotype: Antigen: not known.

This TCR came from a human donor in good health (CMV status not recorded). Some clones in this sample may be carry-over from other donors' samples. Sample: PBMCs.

CDR3 nucleotide sequence: TGCAGCGCCTGCGGAGCGGGGGGCACAGATACGCAGTATTTT. As protein: CSACGAGGTDTQYF. The chain recombines TRBV29-1 with TRBJ2-3; 8 positions match TRBD2. Germline V lookup: CDR1 SQVTM, CDR2 ANQGSEA. V was clipped by 7 bases and J by 1 base; unmatched bases: 7. The CDR3 has 14 amino acids.